These T cell receptor beta chains were read from a single sample in a study of T cells in localized non-small cell lung cancer. Sequencing was performed with immunoSEQ multiplex PCR; in TCRdb, only in-frame clones are kept and a portion is missing. Of around 100,000 clones listed, about 87% were seen once; the top ten hold approximately 15%. Sequencing was performed on peripheral blood, taken before any cancer treatment. The receptors here all came from a man aged 35 to 70 with stage I squamous cell lung carcinoma. The CDR3 runs from the conserved cysteine through the conserved F or W. The order of the fields is D gene, clone size, J gene, V gene, CDR3 DNA, CDR3 protein. D genes are given only for firm matches. Rows may omit the clone size; those that give it use once, few, many or a size class.

d_call: TRBD2; clone_size: -; j_call: TRBJ2-1; v_call: TRBV2; cdr3_nt: TGTGCCAGCAAGACCCGGGCTAGCGGGGGGGTAAGTGAGCAGTTCTTC; cdr3_aa: CASKTRASGGVSEQFF
d_call: -; clone_size: -; j_call: TRBJ1-1; v_call: TRBV11-2; cdr3_nt: TGTGCCAGCAGCCCCGAACGGACTGAAGCTTTCTTT; cdr3_aa: CASSPERTEAFF
d_call: -; clone_size: -; j_call: TRBJ1-2; v_call: TRBV5-6; cdr3_nt: TGTGCCAGCACCCCGCCCGGGGTAGACTATGGCTACACCTTC; cdr3_aa: CASTPPGVDYGYTF
d_call: -; clone_size: -; j_call: TRBJ1-3; v_call: TRBV5-4; cdr3_nt: TGTGCCAGCAGCTTGGGGGGTCAGAGAGGAAACACCATATATTTT; cdr3_aa: CASSLGGQRGNTIYF
d_call: -; clone_size: -; j_call: TRBJ1-2; v_call: TRBV18; cdr3_nt: TGTGCCAGCTCACCCAGACAGTCCGAAACTAACTATGGCTACACCTTC; cdr3_aa: CASSPRQSETNYGYTF
d_call: -; clone_size: -; j_call: TRBJ1-1; v_call: TRBV6-6; cdr3_nt: TGTGCCAGCAGTCCGGGGTCTGAAGCTTTCTTT; cdr3_aa: CASSPGSEAFF
d_call: -; clone_size: -; j_call: TRBJ1-2; v_call: TRBV6-5; cdr3_nt: TGTGCCAGTTCGCCAGGGGCCCTCTTTAACTATGGCTACACCTTC; cdr3_aa: CASSPGALFNYGYTF
d_call: -; clone_size: -; j_call: TRBJ1-2; v_call: TRBV15; cdr3_nt: TGTGCCACCAGCAGAGATACCAACTATGGCTACACCTTC; cdr3_aa: CATSRDTNYGYTF
d_call: TRBD1; clone_size: -; j_call: TRBJ2-7; v_call: TRBV7-9; cdr3_nt: TGTGCCAGCAGCCCGCTCCGGGACAGGGTAGTCGGAGGGTACTTC; cdr3_aa: CASSPLRDRVVGGYF
d_call: -; clone_size: -; j_call: TRBJ1-5; v_call: TRBV11-2; cdr3_nt: TGTGCCAGCAGTCGGGGGCCCGGCAATCAGCCCCAGCATTTT; cdr3_aa: CASSRGPGNQPQHF
d_call: -; clone_size: -; j_call: TRBJ2-2; v_call: TRBV7-3; cdr3_nt: TGTGCCAGCAGCTTACACGGCACCGGGGAGCTGTTTTTT; cdr3_aa: CASSLHGTGELFF
d_call: TRBD1; clone_size: few; j_call: TRBJ1-4; v_call: TRBV28; cdr3_nt: TGTGCCAGCCTCAAGGGACAGGGACGGACTAATGAAAAACTGTTTTTT; cdr3_aa: CASLKGQGRTNEKLFF
d_call: TRBD1; clone_size: once; j_call: TRBJ2-5; v_call: TRBV5-4; cdr3_nt: TGTGCCAGCAGCACCTCCCTGGACAGGGTCCAAGAGACCCAGTACTTC; cdr3_aa: CASSTSLDRVQETQYF
d_call: -; clone_size: -; j_call: TRBJ2-5; v_call: TRBV9; cdr3_nt: TGTGCCAGCAGCTCGGGTCCCCTGGAGACCCAGTACTTC; cdr3_aa: CASSSGPLETQYF
d_call: -; clone_size: -; j_call: TRBJ2-5; v_call: TRBV29-1; cdr3_nt: TGCAGCGTTGCCCCTTTCTCTATAGAGACCCAGTACTTC; cdr3_aa: CSVAPFSIETQYF
d_call: -; clone_size: -; j_call: TRBJ1-3; v_call: TRBV28; cdr3_nt: TGTGCCAGCAGTTCACCCGGAATTCAAGGAAACACCATATATTTT; cdr3_aa: CASSSPGIQGNTIYF